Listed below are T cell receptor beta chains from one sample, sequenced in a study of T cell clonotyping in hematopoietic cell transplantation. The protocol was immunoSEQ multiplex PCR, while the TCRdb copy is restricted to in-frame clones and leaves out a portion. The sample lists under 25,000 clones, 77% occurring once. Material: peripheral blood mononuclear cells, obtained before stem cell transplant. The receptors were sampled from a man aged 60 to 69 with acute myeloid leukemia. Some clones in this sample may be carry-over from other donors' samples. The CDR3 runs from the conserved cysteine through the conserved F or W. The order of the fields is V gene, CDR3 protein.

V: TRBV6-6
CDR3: CASSNRQGLDDYTF

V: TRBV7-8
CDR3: CASSWTASEKLFF

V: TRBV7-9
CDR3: CASSLARQGFDTDGYTF

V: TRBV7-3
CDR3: CASSPWGYTEAFF

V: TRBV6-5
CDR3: CASRKPDRLNSPLHF

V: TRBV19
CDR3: CASSIQGLAGTYEQYF

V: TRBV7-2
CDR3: CASTFYTTGVDGYTF

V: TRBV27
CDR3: CASSPTGGEGYTF

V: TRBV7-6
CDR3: CASSLTQGTLLPYEQYF

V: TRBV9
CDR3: CASSVGGTGGITEAFF

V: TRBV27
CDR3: CASSPDRPSYEQYF

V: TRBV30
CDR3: CAWSAGWDQPQHF

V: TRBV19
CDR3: CASSPYRDREYGYTF

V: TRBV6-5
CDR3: CASSQGAGSNEKLFF

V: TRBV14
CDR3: CASSQRPGNTEAFF

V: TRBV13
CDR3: CASSLKGIGNTGELFF

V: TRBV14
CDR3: CASSQDPSFRDFGSGANVLTF

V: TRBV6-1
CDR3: CASSEARGGVEKLFF

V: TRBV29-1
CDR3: CSVDRATEAFF

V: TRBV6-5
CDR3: CASSYSRTGELFF

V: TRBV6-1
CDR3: CASSVDRGDNSPLHF

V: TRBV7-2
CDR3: CASRVNRAADTEAFF

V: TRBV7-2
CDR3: CASNYPGNEQFF

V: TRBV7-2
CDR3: CASSLVAGGEFSGYTF

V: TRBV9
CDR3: CASSVGGTGAYEQYF

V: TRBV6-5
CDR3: CASSYSSIGPNGYTF

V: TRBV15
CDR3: CATSSYSNQPQHF

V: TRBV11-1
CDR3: CASRSTPSPLHF

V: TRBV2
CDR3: CASKGAPNRLGGRRYEQYF

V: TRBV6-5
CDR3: CASSSGHRRNNYGYTF

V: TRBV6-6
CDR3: CASSADIGGNQPQHF

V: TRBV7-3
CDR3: CASSASGGTQYF

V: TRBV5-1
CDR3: CASSDGVYSNQPQHF

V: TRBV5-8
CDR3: CATGAGWSYEQYF

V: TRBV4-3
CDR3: CASSQDRLTGLYEQYF

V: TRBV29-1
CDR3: CSVPTTGGSTEQYF

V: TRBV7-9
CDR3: CASSRGGQVPGLHEQYF

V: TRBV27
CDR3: CASSANRATGYGYTF

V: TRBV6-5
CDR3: CASSNAQDNTGELFF

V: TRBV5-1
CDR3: CASSTGVQETQYF